The clone carrying this T cell receptor beta chain was detected ten times or more. Its antigen is undetermined. The sample comes from a study of T cell repertoires in cytomegalovirus infection. Study in general: Matching HLA type and CMV infection were both indicated by public TCR beta signatures. Study conclusions and caveats: The ex vivo response was dominated by HLA-C-restricted CMV-specific TCR beta clonotypes. Using cumulative public TCR beta family frequency, the authors identified those who carried CMV together with the relevant HLA.

Each CDR3 protein is one row after TCRdb ran MiXCR on the reads. Of approximately 180,000 distinct CDR3 sequences listed, approximately 9.6% were seen once; the top ten hold about 4.6%. V was cut by 2 bases and J by 3 bases, with 14 bases left in between. The CDR3 totals 16 residues. Germline-derived CDR1 and CDR2 are SGHTA and FQGNSA. Sequenced material: PBMCs. This receptor was identified in a human donor in good health (CMV status not recorded). Some clones in this sample may be carry-over from other donors' samples. This rearrangement joins TRBV7-2 to TRBJ1-5, with D hard to call. The CDR3 loop reads CASSLLGSGINQPQHF. Written as DNA, the CDR3 is TGTGCCAGCAGCTTATTAGGTTCAGGCATCAATCAGCCCCAGCATTTT.